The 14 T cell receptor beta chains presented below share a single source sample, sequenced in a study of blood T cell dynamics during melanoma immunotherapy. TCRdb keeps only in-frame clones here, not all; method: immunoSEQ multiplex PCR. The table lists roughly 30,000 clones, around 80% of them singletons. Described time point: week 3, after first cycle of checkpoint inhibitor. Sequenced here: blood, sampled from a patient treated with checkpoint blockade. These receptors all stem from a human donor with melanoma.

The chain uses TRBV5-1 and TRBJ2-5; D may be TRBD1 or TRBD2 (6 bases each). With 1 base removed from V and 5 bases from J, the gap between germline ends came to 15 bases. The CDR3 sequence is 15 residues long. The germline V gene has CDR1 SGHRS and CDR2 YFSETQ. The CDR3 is CASSLNEGGRETQYF. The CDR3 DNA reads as TGCGCCAGCAGCTTGAACGAAGGGGGGCGGGAGACCCAGTACTTC. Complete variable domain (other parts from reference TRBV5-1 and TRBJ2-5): KAGVTQTPRYLIKTRGQQVTLSCSPISGHRSVSWYQQTPGQGLQFLFEYFSETQRNKGNFPGRFSGRQFSNSRSEMNVSTLELGDSALYLCASSLNEGGRETQYFGPGTRLLVL.

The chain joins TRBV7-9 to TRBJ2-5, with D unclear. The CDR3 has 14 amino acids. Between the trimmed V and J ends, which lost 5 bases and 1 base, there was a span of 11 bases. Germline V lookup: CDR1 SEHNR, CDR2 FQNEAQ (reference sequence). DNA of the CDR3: TGTGCCAGCAGCCCGGAGCCCTCCCAAGAGACCCAGTACTTC. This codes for CASSPEPSQETQYF.

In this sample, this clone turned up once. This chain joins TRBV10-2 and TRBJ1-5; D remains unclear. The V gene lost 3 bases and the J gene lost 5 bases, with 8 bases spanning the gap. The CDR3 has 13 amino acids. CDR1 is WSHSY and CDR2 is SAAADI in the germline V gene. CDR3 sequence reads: CASSESGYQPQHF. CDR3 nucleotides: TGCGCCAGCAGTGAATCGGGCTATCAGCCCCAGCATTTT.

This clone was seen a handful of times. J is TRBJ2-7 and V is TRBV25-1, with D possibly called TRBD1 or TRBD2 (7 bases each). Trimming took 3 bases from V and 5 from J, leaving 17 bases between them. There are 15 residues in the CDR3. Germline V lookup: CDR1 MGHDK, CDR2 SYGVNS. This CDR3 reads CASSEYTTGRDEQYF. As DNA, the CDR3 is TGTGCCAGCAGTGAGTATACGACAGGGAGGGACGAGCAGTACTTC.

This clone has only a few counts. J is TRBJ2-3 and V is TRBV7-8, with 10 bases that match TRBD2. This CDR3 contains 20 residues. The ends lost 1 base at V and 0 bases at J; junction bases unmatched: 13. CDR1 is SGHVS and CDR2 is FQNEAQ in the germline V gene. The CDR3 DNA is TGTGCCAGCAGCTTAGACGTAGCGGGAGGTCATCTAACTAGCACAGATACGCAGTATTTT. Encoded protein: CASSLDVAGGHLTSTDTQYF.

This CDR3 is CASGYYGGAGTDTQYF. CDR3 sequence (DNA): TGCGCCAGCGGTTATTACGGGGGCGCGGGCACAGATACGCAGTATTTT. The chain uses TRBV5-1 and TRBJ2-3; either TRBD1 or TRBD2 may fit D (6 bases each). Germline assignment: CDR1 SGHRS and CDR2 YFSETQ. Between the trimmed V and J ends, which lost 7 bases and 1 base, there was a span of 19 bases. The CDR3 extends over 16 amino acids.

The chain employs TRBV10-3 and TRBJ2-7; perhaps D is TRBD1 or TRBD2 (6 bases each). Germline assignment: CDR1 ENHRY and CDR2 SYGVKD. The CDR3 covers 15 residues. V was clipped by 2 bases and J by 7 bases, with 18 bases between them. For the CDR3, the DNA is TGTGCCATCAGTGAGCCGAGGGGGGCAAGGAGGGAGCAGTACTTC. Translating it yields CAISEPRGARREQYF.

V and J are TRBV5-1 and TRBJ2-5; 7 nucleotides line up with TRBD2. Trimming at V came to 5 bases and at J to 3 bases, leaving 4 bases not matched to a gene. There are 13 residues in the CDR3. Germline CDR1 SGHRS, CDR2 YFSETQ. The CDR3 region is CASRGLAEETQYF. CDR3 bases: TGCGCCAGCAGAGGGCTAGCGGAAGAGACCCAGTACTTC.

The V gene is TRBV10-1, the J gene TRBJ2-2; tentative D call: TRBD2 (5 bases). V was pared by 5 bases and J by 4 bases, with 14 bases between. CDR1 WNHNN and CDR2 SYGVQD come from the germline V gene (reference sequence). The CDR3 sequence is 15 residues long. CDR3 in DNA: TGCGCCAGCAGTAAGGGCGGAGAGGGCACCGGGGAGCTGTTTTTT. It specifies CASSKGGEGTGELFF.

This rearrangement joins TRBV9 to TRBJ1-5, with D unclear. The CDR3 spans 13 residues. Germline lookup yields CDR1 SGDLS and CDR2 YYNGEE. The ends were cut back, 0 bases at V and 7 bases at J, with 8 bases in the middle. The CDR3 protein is CASSVGRSQPQHF. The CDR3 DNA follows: TGTGCCAGCAGCGTAGGAAGGAGCCAGCCCCAGCATTTT.

CDR3 loop: CAISPDREGEKLFF. The DNA of the CDR3 is TGTGCCATCAGTCCCGACAGGGAGGGCGAAAAACTGTTTTTT. The chain has TRBV10-3 and TRBJ1-4, with TRBD1 matching 7 bases. The germline V gene has CDR1 ENHRY and CDR2 SYGVKD. This CDR3 contains 14 residues. V lost 5 bases to trimming and J lost 8 bases; unmatched junction nucleotides: 8.

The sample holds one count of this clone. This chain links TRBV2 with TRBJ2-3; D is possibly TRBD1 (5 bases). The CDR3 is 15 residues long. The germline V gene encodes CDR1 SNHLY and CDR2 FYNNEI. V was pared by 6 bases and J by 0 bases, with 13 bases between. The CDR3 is CASSSGHRSTDTQYF. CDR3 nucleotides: TGTGCCAGCAGCTCCGGACACAGGAGCACAGATACGCAGTATTTT. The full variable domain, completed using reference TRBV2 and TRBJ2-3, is EPEVTQTPSHQVTQMGQEVILRCVPISNHLYFYWYRQILGQKVEFLVSFYNNEISEKSEIFDDQFSVERPDGSNFTLKIRSTKLEDSAMYFCASSSGHRSTDTQYFGPGTRLTVL.

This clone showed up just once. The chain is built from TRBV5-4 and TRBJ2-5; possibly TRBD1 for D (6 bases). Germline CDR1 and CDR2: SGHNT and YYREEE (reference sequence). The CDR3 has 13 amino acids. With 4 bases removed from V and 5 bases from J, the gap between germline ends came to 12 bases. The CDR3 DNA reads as TGTGCCAGCAGCGAGACAGGTTGGGAGACCCAGTACTTC. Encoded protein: CASSETGWETQYF. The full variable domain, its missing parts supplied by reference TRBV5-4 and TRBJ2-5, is ETGVTQSPTHLIKTRGQQVTLRCSSQSGHNTVSWYQQALGQGPQFIFQYYREEENGRGNFPPRFSGLQFPNYSSELNVNALELDDSALYLCASSETGWETQYFGPGTRLLVL.

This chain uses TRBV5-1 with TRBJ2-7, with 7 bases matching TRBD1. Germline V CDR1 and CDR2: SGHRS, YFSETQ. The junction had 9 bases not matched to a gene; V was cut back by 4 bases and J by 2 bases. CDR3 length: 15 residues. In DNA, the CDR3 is TGCGCCAGCAGCAGATGGACAGGTATTGCCTACGAGCAGTACTTC. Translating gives CASSRWTGIAYEQYF.